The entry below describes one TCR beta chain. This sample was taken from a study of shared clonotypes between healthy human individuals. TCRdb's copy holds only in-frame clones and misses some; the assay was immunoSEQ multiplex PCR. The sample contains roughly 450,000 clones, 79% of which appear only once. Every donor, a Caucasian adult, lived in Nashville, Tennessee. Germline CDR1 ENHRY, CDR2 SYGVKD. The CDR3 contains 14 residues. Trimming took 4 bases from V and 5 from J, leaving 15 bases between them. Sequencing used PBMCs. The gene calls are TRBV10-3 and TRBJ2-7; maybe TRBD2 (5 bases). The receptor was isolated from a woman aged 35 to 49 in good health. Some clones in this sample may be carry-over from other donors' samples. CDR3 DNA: TGTGCCATCAGTGTGGGTCTAGCCCGGCACGAGCAGTACTTC. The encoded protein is CAISVGLARHEQYF.